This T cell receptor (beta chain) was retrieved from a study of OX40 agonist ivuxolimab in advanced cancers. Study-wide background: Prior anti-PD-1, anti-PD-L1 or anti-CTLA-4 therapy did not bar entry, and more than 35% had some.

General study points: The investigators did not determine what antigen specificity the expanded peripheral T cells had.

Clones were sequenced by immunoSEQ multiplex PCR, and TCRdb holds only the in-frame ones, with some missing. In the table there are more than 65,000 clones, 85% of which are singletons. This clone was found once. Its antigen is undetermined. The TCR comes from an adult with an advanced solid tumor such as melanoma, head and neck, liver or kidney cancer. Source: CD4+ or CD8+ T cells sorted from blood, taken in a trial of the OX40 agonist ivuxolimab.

DNA for the CDR3: TGTGCCAGCAGCTTAGGCTGGGGCGGGGATGAGCAGTTCTTC. Translation gives CASSLGWGGDEQFF. This rearrangement joins TRBV7-2 to TRBJ2-1; tentative D call: TRBD2 (6 bases). This CDR3 has 14 residues. Trimming stripped 1 base from V and 8 bases from J, with 12 bases between. Germline CDR1 reads SGHTA; CDR2 reads FQGNSA.